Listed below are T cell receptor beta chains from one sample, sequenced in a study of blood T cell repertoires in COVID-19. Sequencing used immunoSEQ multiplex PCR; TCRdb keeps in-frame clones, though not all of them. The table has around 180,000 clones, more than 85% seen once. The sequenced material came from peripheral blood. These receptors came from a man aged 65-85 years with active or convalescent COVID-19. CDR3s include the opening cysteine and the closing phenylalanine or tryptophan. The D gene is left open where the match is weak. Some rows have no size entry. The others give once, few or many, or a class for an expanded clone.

CDR3 DNA: TGTGCCAGCAGTTTGATCGAAGGCAGGGTCGAAAAACTGTTTTTT
CDR3 protein: CASSLIEGRVEKLFF
D gene: -
J gene: TRBJ1-4
clone size: -
V gene: TRBV28

CDR3 DNA: TGCGCCAGCAGCCTGCAGGGTGACGGCTACACCTTC
CDR3 protein: CASSLQGDGYTF
D gene: -
J gene: TRBJ1-2
clone size: -
V gene: TRBV5-1

CDR3 DNA: TGTGCCAGCAGCCCACACGGGATCAACTATGGCTACACCTTC
CDR3 protein: CASSPHGINYGYTF
D gene: -
J gene: TRBJ1-2
clone size: -
V gene: TRBV7-2

CDR3 DNA: TGTGCCAGCGGGACAGGGCAAGAGACCCAGTACTTC
CDR3 protein: CASGTGQETQYF
D gene: TRBD1
J gene: TRBJ2-5
clone size: once
V gene: TRBV6-5

CDR3 DNA: TGTGCCAGCAGCACCAACCGGACTAGCGGGAGGAATGAGCAGTTCTTC
CDR3 protein: CASSTNRTSGRNEQFF
D gene: -
J gene: TRBJ2-1
clone size: -
V gene: TRBV21-1

CDR3 DNA: TGTGCCAGCTCACCCGGACAGGGAGGTGGCTACACCTTC
CDR3 protein: CASSPGQGGGYTF
D gene: TRBD1
J gene: TRBJ1-2
clone size: few
V gene: TRBV18

CDR3 DNA: TGTGCCAGTAGGGTAGCGGGAGTTGGTAACGGGGAGCTGTTTTTT
CDR3 protein: CASRVAGVGNGELFF
D gene: TRBD2
J gene: TRBJ2-2
clone size: few
V gene: TRBV19

CDR3 DNA: TGTGCCAGCAGCTTCTTCGGGGGGGAGACCCAGTACTTC
CDR3 protein: CASSFFGGETQYF
D gene: TRBD2
J gene: TRBJ2-5
clone size: -
V gene: TRBV5-5

CDR3 DNA: TGTGCCAGTAGTATCGCTTTTCGGGGCTACAATGAGCAGTTCTTC
CDR3 protein: CASSIAFRGYNEQFF
D gene: -
J gene: TRBJ2-1
clone size: -
V gene: TRBV19

CDR3 DNA: TGTGCCAGCAGTCTCGGACAGTACAATGAGCAGTTCTTC
CDR3 protein: CASSLGQYNEQFF
D gene: -
J gene: TRBJ2-1
clone size: -
V gene: TRBV28

CDR3 DNA: TGTGCCAGCAGCTCGGCAGCGGGGGGGGGATACGAGCAGTACTTC
CDR3 protein: CASSSAAGGGYEQYF
D gene: TRBD2
J gene: TRBJ2-7
clone size: -
V gene: TRBV5-4

CDR3 DNA: TGTGCCAGCAGTGTGGACAGGCCTTCTGGAAACACCATATATTTT
CDR3 protein: CASSVDRPSGNTIYF
D gene: TRBD1
J gene: TRBJ1-3
clone size: -
V gene: TRBV25-1

CDR3 DNA: TGTGCCAGTTCCCGGACAGATACAACTAATGAAAAACTGTTTTTT
CDR3 protein: CASSRTDTTNEKLFF
D gene: -
J gene: TRBJ1-4
clone size: -
V gene: TRBV19

CDR3 DNA: TGTGCCAGCAGTTACGCGGGGGGGACCGGCTACACCTTC
CDR3 protein: CASSYAGGTGYTF
D gene: -
J gene: TRBJ1-2
clone size: -
V gene: TRBV6-2/TRBV6-3

CDR3 DNA: TGTGCCAGCAGCTTAGTGGGCGCGGGAGAGACCCAGTACTTC
CDR3 protein: CASSLVGAGETQYF
D gene: -
J gene: TRBJ2-5
clone size: -
V gene: TRBV7-9

CDR3 DNA: TGTGCCTGGGGGACAGCTCCTGGGTCCCTCCACTTT
CDR3 protein: CAWGTAPGSLHF
D gene: TRBD1
J gene: TRBJ1-6
clone size: -
V gene: TRBV30

CDR3 DNA: TGTGCCAGCAGTGAACAGACAGGGGACTACTACGAGCAGTACTTC
CDR3 protein: CASSEQTGDYYEQYF
D gene: -
J gene: TRBJ2-7
clone size: -
V gene: TRBV6-1

CDR3 DNA: TGTGCCAGCCAACAGGACACGGGTTACAATGAGCAGTTCTTC
CDR3 protein: CASQQDTGYNEQFF
D gene: -
J gene: TRBJ2-1
clone size: -
V gene: TRBV28

CDR3 DNA: TGCGCCCGGGAGACCCAGTACTTC
CDR3 protein: CARETQYF
D gene: -
J gene: TRBJ2-5
clone size: once
V gene: TRBV23-1

CDR3 DNA: TGTGCCAGCAGTCTTCAGCGGGGATCACCCCTCCACTTT
CDR3 protein: CASSLQRGSPLHF
D gene: -
J gene: TRBJ1-6
clone size: -
V gene: TRBV27

CDR3 DNA: TGCGCCAGCAGTGTGGAGTGGTCGGGGACCCAGTACTTC
CDR3 protein: CASSVEWSGTQYF
D gene: -
J gene: TRBJ2-5
clone size: -
V gene: TRBV10-1

CDR3 DNA: TGCGCCAGCAGCTTGTGTACTAGCGGAGCCTGCGAGCAGTACTTC
CDR3 protein: CASSLCTSGACEQYF
D gene: TRBD2
J gene: TRBJ2-7
clone size: -
V gene: TRBV5-1

CDR3 DNA: TGTGCCACCAGTGAATCCAACAGGGGAGGCCAGTACTTC
CDR3 protein: CATSESNRGGQYF
D gene: -
J gene: TRBJ2-7
clone size: once
V gene: TRBV24-1

CDR3 DNA: TGTGCCAGCTCACCAGGGGTGGGACAGGGGGATTACAATGAGCAGTTCTTC
CDR3 protein: CASSPGVGQGDYNEQFF
D gene: TRBD1
J gene: TRBJ2-1
clone size: -
V gene: TRBV18

CDR3 DNA: TGCGCCAGCAGGAGGACAGGGGAGCTCGCGCAGTATTTT
CDR3 protein: CASRRTGELAQYF
D gene: TRBD1
J gene: TRBJ2-3
clone size: -
V gene: TRBV10-1

CDR3 DNA: TGTGCCAGTAGTCAACAGGGCGCGCCCACCCGATTCTACAATGAGCAGTTCTTC
CDR3 protein: CASSQQGAPTRFYNEQFF
D gene: -
J gene: TRBJ2-1
clone size: few
V gene: TRBV19

CDR3 DNA: TGCGCCAGCAGCCAAGATTCGGGTACGCTCACTGAAGCTTTCTTT
CDR3 protein: CASSQDSGTLTEAFF
D gene: -
J gene: TRBJ1-1
clone size: -
V gene: TRBV4-3

CDR3 DNA: TGTGCCAGCAGGGAATCAGGAAGGGGTAATCAGCCCCAGCATTTT
CDR3 protein: CASRESGRGNQPQHF
D gene: -
J gene: TRBJ1-5
clone size: -
V gene: TRBV7-2

CDR3 DNA: TGTGCCAGCAGTCTAGCGGGAGTGTCCTACAATGAGCAGTTCTTC
CDR3 protein: CASSLAGVSYNEQFF
D gene: TRBD2
J gene: TRBJ2-1
clone size: -
V gene: TRBV27

CDR3 DNA: TGTGCCAGCAGCTTAGATCGAGGATATTTGAACACCGGGGAGCTGTTTTTT
CDR3 protein: CASSLDRGYLNTGELFF
D gene: -
J gene: TRBJ2-2
clone size: -
V gene: TRBV11-3

CDR3 DNA: TGTGCCAGCGCGGATCCTCCCTTCACAGATACGCAGTATTTT
CDR3 protein: CASADPPFTDTQYF
D gene: -
J gene: TRBJ2-3
clone size: -
V gene: TRBV27

CDR3 DNA: TGTGCCAGCAGTTCCCAGGGTACCAATCAGCCCCAGCATTTT
CDR3 protein: CASSSQGTNQPQHF
D gene: -
J gene: TRBJ1-5
clone size: -
V gene: TRBV27

CDR3 DNA: TGTGCCAGCAGCTTAGAGGGGTGGCGATCCTACGAGCAGTACTTC
CDR3 protein: CASSLEGWRSYEQYF
D gene: -
J gene: TRBJ2-7
clone size: -
V gene: TRBV7-9

CDR3 DNA: TGTGCCATCAGTGAAGGAGTCGAGATAACCGGGGAGCTGTTTTTT
CDR3 protein: CAISEGVEITGELFF
D gene: -
J gene: TRBJ2-2
clone size: -
V gene: TRBV10-3

CDR3 DNA: TGTGCCACCGAGCCCCCGGGAGGTAGGACTGAAGCTTTCTTT
CDR3 protein: CATEPPGGRTEAFF
D gene: -
J gene: TRBJ1-1
clone size: once
V gene: TRBV6-5

CDR3 DNA: TGTGCCAGCAGCAAAGGAGGTTCGGACAGGGGAAGGGGTGAGCAGTACTTC
CDR3 protein: CASSKGGSDRGRGEQYF
D gene: -
J gene: TRBJ2-7
clone size: -
V gene: TRBV21-1

CDR3 DNA: TGTGCCAGCAGTTTATTTCGGGGGTCCAATCAGCCCCAGCATTTT
CDR3 protein: CASSLFRGSNQPQHF
D gene: -
J gene: TRBJ1-5
clone size: -
V gene: TRBV27

CDR3 DNA: TGCGCCAGCAGCCAGGATGGACAGGGATTCTACACCTTC
CDR3 protein: CASSQDGQGFYTF
D gene: TRBD1
J gene: TRBJ1-2
clone size: few
V gene: TRBV4-1

CDR3 DNA: TGTGCCAGCAGGCCAGGGACAGCTAGCAATCAGCCCCAGCATTTT
CDR3 protein: CASRPGTASNQPQHF
D gene: TRBD1
J gene: TRBJ1-5
clone size: -
V gene: TRBV27

CDR3 DNA: TGTGCCAGCAGTTACGAACCGACAGGGGGCCGTCAGCCCCAGCATTTT
CDR3 protein: CASSYEPTGGRQPQHF
D gene: TRBD1
J gene: TRBJ1-5
clone size: once
V gene: TRBV6-2/TRBV6-3

CDR3 DNA: TGCGCCAGCAGTTTAACCGGGACTAGCGGGAGAGATGAGCAGTTCTTC
CDR3 protein: CASSLTGTSGRDEQFF
D gene: TRBD2
J gene: TRBJ2-1
clone size: -
V gene: TRBV10-1